This is a list of T cell receptor beta chains from one sample in a study of blood T cell repertoires in COVID-19. This table comes from immunoSEQ multiplex PCR, and its TCRdb copy is limited to in-frame clones, with some not included. The sample records about 76,000 clones, 80% to 90% being singletons. Source material: peripheral blood. The receptors were gathered from a man aged 60-69 years with COVID-19, enrolled during active disease. Each CDR3 is given with its conserved first and last residue. A D gene is named only where the DNA matches it firmly.

j_call | v_call | d_call | cdr3_aa | cdr3_nt
TRBJ1-1 | TRBV6-5 | - | CASMPGHRNTEAFF | TGTGCCAGCATGCCGGGACACAGGAACACTGAAGCTTTCTTT
TRBJ2-5 | TRBV7-7 | - | CASSLGGVGAQETQYF | TGTGCCAGCAGCTTAGGAGGTGTAGGCGCACAAGAGACCCAGTACTTC
TRBJ2-3 | TRBV18 | - | CASSYYPPPTDTQYF | TGTGCCAGCTCATACTATCCCCCCCCCACAGATACGCAGTATTTT
TRBJ1-4 | TRBV2 | - | CASKVPGGREGEKLFF | TGTGCCAGCAAGGTCCCCGGAGGCAGGGAGGGTGAAAAACTGTTTTTT
TRBJ1-1 | TRBV6-5 | TRBD1 | CASTYSQGAATEAFF | TGTGCCAGCACTTACAGTCAGGGGGCTGCCACTGAAGCTTTCTTT
TRBJ1-1 | TRBV5-1 | - | CASSSVGANTEAFF | TGCGCCAGCAGCTCCGTGGGGGCGAACACTGAAGCTTTCTTT
TRBJ2-1 | TRBV19 | TRBD2 | CASSIDGGRDNEQFF | TGTGCCAGTAGTATAGATGGCGGGAGGGACAATGAGCAGTTCTTC
TRBJ1-2 | TRBV5-5 | TRBD1 | CASSLQTGVLKDTF | TGTGCCAGCAGCCTCCAGACAGGGGTTCTTAAAGACACCTTC
TRBJ1-2 | TRBV7-3 | TRBD1 | CASSPAGQGYGYTF | TGTGCCAGCAGCCCCGCCGGACAGGGGTATGGCTACACCTTC
TRBJ2-3 | TRBV24-1 | TRBD2 | CATSDFGGGRLDTQYF | TGTGCCACCAGTGATTTCGGCGGGGGGAGATTAGATACGCAGTATTTT
TRBJ2-1 | TRBV29-1 | TRBD2 | CSVVGLAGGPYNEQFF | TGCAGCGTTGTCGGACTAGCGGGGGGACCCTACAATGAGCAGTTCTTC
TRBJ1-5 | TRBV5-4 | TRBD1 | CASSPGVGGDQPQHF | TGTGCCAGCAGCCCGGGAGTAGGGGGCGATCAGCCCCAGCATTTT
TRBJ2-5 | TRBV3-1/TRBV3-2 | TRBD1 | CASRRTGGFETQYF | TGTGCCAGCAGGCGGACAGGGGGCTTTGAGACCCAGTACTTC
TRBJ1-2 | TRBV13 | - | CASSLRQSTNYGYTF | TGTGCCAGCAGCTTACGACAGTCAACTAACTATGGCTACACCTTC